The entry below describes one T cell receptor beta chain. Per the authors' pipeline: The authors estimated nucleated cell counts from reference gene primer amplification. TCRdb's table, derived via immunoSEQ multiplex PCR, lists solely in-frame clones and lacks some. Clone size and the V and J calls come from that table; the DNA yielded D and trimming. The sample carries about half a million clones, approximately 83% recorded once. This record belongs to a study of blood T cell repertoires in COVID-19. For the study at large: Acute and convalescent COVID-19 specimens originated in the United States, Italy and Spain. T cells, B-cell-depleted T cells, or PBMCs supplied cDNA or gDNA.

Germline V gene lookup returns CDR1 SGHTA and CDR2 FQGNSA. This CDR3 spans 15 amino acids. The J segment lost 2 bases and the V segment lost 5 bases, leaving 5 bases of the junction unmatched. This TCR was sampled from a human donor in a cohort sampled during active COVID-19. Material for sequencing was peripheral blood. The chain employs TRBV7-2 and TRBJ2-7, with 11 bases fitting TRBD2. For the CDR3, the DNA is TGTGCCAGCAGCCCTATTAGCGGGAGGGCCTACGAGCAGTACTTC. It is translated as CASSPISGRAYEQYF.